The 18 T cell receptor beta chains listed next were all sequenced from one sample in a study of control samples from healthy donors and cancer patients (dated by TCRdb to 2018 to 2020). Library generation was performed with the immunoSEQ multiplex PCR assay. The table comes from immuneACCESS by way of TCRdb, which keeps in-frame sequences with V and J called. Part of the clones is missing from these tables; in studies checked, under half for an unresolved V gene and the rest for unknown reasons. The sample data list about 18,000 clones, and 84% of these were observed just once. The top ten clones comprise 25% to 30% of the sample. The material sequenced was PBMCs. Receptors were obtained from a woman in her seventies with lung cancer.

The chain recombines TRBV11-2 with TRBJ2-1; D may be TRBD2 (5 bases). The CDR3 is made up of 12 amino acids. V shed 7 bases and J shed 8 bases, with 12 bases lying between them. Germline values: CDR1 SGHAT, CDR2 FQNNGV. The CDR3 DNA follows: TGTGCCAGCAACGGAGGTGGAGATGAGCAGTTCTTC. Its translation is CASNGGGDEQFF. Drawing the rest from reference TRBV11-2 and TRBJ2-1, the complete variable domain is EAGVAQSPRYKIIEKRQSVAFWCNPISGHATLYWYQQILGQGPKLLIQFQNNGVVDDSQLPKDRFSAERLKGVDSTLKIQPAKLEDSAVYLCASNGGGDEQFFGPGTRLTVL.

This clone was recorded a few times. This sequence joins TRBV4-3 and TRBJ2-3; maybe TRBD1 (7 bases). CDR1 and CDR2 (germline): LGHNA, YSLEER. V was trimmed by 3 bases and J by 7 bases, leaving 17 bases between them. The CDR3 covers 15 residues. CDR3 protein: CASSQSTGDFYTQYF. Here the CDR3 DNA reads TGCGCCAGCAGCCAGTCTACAGGGGACTTTTATACGCAGTATTTT.

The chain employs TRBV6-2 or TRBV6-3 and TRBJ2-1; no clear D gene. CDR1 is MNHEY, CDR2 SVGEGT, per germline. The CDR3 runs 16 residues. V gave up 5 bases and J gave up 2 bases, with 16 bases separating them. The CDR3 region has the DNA TGTGCCAGCAGTCATTACTCCTACGGGCCCTACAATGAGCAGTTCTTC. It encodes CASSHYSYGPYNEQFF.

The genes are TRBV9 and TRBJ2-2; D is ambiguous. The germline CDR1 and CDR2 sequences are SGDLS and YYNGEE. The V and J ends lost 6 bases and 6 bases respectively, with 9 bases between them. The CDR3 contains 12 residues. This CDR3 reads CASTIGSGELFF. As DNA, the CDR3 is TGTGCCAGCACCATTGGGTCCGGGGAGCTGTTTTTT. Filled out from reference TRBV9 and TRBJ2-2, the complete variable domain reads DSGVTQTPKHLITATGQRVTLRCSPRSGDLSVYWYQQSLDQGLQFLIQYYNGEERAKGNILERFSAQQFPDLHSELNLSSLELGDSALYFCASTIGSGELFFGEGSRLTVL.

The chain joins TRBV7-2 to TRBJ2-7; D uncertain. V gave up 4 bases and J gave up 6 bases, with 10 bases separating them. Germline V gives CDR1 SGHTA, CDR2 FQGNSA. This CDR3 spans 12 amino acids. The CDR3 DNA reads TGTGCCAGCAGCTCTAACCTAGTCGAGCAGTACTTC. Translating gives CASSSNLVEQYF.

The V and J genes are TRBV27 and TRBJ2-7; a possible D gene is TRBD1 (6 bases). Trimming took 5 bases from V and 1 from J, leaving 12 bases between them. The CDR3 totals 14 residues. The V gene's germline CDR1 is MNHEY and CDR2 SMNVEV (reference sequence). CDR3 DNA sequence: TGTGCCAGCAGTACAGGGACATGGTCCTACGAGCAGTACTTC. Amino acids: CASSTGTWSYEQYF.

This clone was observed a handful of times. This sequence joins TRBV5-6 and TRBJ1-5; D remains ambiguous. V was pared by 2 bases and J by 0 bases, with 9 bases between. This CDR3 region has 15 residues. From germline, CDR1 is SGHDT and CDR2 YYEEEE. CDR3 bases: TGTGCCAGCAGCTTAAGACGTTATAGCAATCAGCCCCAGCATTTT. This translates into CASSLRRYSNQPQHF.

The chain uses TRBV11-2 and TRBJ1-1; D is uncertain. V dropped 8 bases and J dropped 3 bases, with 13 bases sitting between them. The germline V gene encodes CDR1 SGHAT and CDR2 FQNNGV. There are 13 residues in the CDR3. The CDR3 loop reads CASALSRDTEAFF. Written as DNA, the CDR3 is TGTGCCAGCGCCTTAAGTAGGGACACTGAAGCTTTCTTT.

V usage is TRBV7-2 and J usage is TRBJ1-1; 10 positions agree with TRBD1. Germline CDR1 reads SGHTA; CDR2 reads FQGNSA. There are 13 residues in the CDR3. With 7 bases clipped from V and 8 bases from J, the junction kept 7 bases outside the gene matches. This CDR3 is CASKPWTGGEAFF. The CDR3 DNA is TGTGCCAGCAAACCCTGGACAGGGGGAGAAGCTTTCTTT.

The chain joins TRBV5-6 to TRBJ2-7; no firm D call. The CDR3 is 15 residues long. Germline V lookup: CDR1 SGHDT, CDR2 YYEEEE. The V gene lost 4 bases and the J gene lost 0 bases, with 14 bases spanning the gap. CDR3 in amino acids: CASSPSEQLSYEQYF. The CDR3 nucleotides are TGTGCCAGCAGCCCCTCTGAGCAGCTCTCCTACGAGCAGTACTTC.

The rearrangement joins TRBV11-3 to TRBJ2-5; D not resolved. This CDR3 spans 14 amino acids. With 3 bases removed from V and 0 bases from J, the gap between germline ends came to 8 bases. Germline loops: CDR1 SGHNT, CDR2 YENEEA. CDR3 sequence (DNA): TGTGCCAGCAGCTTGTTTCAGTACCAAGAGACCCAGTACTTC. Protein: CASSLFQYQETQYF.

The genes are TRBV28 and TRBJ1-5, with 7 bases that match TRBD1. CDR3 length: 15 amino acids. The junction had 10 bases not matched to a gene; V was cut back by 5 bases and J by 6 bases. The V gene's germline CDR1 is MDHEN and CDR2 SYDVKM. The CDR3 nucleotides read TGTGCCAGCAGTCTTCCGGACAGGCTGGGTCAGCCCCAGCATTTT. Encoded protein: CASSLPDRLGQPQHF.

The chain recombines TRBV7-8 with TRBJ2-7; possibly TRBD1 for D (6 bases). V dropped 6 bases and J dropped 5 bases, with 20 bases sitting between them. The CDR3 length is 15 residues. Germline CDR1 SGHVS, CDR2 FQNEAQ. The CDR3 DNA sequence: TGTGCCAGCAGGGGATCGGGCAGGGGTTTCCACGAGCAGTACTTC. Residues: CASRGSGRGFHEQYF.

CDR3 bases: TGTGCCACCAGGGGGGGTCTATCCACAGATACGCAGTATTTT. This gives the protein CATRGGLSTDTQYF. The genes are TRBV24-1 and TRBJ2-3; TRBD2 might be the D (6 bases). The CDR3 spans 14 residues. Trimming took off 7 bases at V and 2 bases at J, with 12 bases between the two ends. CDR1 and CDR2 from the germline V gene are KGHDR and SFDVKD.

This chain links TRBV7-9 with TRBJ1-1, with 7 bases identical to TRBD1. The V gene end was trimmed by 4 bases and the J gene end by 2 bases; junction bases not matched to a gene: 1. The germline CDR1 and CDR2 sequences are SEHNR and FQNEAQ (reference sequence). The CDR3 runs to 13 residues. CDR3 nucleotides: TGTGCCAGCAGCTACAGGGGTAACACTGAAGCTTTCTTT. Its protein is CASSYRGNTEAFF.

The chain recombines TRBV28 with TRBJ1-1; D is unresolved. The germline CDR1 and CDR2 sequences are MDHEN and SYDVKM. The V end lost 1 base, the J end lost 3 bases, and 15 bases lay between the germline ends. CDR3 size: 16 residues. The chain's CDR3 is CASSLYPLGGHTEAFF. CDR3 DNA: TGTGCCAGCAGTTTATACCCCCTGGGAGGGCACACTGAAGCTTTCTTT.

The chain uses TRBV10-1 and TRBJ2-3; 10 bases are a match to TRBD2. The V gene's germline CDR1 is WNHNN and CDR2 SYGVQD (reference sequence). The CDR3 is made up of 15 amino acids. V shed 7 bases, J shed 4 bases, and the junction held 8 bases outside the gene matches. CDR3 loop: CASNGTSAPPDTQYF. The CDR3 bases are TGCGCCAGCAACGGGACTAGCGCCCCCCCAGATACGCAGTATTTT.

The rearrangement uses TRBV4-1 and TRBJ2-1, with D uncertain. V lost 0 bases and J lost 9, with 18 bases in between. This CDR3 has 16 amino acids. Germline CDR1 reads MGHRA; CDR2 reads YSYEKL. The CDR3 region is CASSQDRPDGAGEQFF. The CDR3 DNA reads TGCGCCAGCAGCCAAGACCGTCCCGACGGAGCTGGTGAGCAGTTCTTC.